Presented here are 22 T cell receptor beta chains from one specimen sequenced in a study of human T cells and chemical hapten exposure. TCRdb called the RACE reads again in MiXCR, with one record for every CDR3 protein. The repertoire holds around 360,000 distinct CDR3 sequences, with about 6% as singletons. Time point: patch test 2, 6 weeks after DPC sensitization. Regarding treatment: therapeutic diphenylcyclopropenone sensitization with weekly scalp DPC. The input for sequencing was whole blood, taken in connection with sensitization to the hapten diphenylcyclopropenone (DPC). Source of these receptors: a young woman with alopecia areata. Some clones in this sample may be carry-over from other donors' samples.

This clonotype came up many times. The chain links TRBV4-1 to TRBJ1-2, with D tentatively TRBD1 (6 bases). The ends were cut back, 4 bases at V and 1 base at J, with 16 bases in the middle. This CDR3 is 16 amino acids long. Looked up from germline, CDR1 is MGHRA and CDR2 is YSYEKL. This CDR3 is CASSRGPTGSNYGYTF. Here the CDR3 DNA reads TGCGCCAGCAGCCGGGGGCCTACAGGGAGTAACTATGGCTACACCTTC.

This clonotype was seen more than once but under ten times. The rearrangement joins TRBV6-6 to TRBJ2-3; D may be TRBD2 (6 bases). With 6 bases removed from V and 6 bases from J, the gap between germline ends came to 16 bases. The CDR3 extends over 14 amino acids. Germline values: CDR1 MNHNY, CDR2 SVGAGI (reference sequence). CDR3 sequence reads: CASSPTTSYDTQYF. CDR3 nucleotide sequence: TGTGCCAGCAGCCCTACGACTAGTTACGATACGCAGTATTTT.

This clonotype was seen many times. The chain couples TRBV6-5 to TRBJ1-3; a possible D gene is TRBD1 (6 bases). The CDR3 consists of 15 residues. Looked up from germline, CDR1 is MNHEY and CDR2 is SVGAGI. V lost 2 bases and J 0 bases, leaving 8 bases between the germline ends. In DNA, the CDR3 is TGTGCCAGCAGTTACGGGGGCCCCTCTGGAAACACCATATATTTT. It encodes CASSYGGPSGNTIYF.

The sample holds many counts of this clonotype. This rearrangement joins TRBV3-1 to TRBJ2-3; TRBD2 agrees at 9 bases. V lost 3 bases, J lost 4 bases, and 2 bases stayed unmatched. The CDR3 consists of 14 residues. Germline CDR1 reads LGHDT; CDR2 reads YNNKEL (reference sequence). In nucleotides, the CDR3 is TGTGCCAGCAGCCAGGGCGGGGGGGCAGATACGCAGTATTTT. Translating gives CASSQGGGADTQYF.

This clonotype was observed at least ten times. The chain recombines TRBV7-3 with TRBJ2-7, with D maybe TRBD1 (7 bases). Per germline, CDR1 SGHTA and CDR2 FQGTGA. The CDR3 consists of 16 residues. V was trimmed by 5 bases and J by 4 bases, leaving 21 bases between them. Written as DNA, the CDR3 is TGTGCCAGCAGCCAGGGCCGAGGCAGGGGGGCTTACGAGCAGTACTTC. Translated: CASSQGRGRGAYEQYF. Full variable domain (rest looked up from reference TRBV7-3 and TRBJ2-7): GAGVSQTPSNKVTEKGKYVELRCDPISGHTALYWYRQSLGQGPEFLIYFQGTGAADDSGLPNDRFFAVRPEGSVSTLKIQRTERGDSAVYLCASSQGRGRGAYEQYFGPGTRLTVT.

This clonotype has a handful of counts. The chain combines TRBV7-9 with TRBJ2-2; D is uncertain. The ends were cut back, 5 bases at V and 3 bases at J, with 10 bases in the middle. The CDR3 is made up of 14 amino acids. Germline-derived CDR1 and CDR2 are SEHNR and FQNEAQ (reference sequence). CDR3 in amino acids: CASSLPRHTGELFF. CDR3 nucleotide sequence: TGTGCCAGCAGCCTTCCAAGGCACACCGGGGAGCTGTTTTTT.

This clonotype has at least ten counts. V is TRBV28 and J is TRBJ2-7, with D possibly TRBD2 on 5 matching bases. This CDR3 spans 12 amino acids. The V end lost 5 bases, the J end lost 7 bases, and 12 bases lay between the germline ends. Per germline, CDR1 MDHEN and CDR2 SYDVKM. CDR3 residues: CASSRGLEEQYF. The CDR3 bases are TGTGCCAGCAGTCGGGGTCTTGAGGAGCAGTACTTC.

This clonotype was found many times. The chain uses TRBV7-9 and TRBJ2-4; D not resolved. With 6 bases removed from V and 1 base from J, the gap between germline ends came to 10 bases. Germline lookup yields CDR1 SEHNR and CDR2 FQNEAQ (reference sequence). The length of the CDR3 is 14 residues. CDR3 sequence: CASSSDYAKNIQYF. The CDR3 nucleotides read TGTGCCAGCAGTTCTGATTACGCCAAAAACATTCAGTACTTC.

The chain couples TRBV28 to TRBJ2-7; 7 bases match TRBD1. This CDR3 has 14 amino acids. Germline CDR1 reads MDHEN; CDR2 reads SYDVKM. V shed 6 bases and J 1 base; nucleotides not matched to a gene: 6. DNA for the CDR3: TGTGCCAGCAGAACCCGGGACAGTTCCTACGAGCAGTACTTC. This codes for CASRTRDSSYEQYF.

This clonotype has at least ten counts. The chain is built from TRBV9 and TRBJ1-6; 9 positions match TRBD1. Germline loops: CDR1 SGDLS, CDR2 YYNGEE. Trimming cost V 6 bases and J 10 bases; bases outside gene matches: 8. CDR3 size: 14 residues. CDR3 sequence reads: CASNMGQGPSPLHF. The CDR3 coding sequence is TGTGCCAGCAACATGGGACAGGGACCCTCACCCCTCCACTTT.

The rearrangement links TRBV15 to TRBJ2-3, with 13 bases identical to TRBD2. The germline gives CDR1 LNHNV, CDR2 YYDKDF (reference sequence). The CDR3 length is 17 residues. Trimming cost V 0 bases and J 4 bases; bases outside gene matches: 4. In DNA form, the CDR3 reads TGTGCCACCAGCAGAGAAAAAGGACTAGCGGGGGCAGATACGCAGTATTTT. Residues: CATSREKGLAGADTQYF.

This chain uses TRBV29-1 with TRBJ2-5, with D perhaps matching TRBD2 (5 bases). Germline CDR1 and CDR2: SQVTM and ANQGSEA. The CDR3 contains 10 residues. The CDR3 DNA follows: TGCTTTGCGGGCCTCGAGACCCAGTACTTC. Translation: CFAGLETQYF.

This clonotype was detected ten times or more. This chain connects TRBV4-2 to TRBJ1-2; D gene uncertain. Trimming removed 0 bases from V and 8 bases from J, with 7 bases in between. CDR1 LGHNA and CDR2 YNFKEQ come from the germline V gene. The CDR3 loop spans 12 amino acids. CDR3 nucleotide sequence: TGTGCCAGCAGCCAAGAGGGCTGGGGCTACACCTTC. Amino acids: CASSQEGWGYTF.

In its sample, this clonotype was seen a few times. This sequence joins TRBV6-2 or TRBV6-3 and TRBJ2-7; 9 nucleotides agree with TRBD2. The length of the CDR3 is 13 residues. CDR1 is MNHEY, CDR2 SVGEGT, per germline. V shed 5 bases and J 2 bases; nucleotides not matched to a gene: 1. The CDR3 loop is CASSRLAAYEQYF. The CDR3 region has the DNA TGTGCCAGCAGTCGACTAGCGGCCTACGAGCAGTACTTC.

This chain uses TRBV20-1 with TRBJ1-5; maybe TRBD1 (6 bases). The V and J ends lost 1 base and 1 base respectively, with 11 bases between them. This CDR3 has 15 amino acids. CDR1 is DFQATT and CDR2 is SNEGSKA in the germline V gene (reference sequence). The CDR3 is CSARGGPGSNQPQHF. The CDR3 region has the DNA TGCAGTGCTAGAGGGGGGCCCGGGAGCAATCAGCCCCAGCATTTT.

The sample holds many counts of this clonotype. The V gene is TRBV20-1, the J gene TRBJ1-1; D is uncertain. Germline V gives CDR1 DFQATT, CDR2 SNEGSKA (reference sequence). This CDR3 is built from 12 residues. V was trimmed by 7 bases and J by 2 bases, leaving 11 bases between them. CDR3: CSVVDDNTEAFF. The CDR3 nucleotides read TGCAGTGTAGTAGACGACAACACTGAAGCTTTCTTT.

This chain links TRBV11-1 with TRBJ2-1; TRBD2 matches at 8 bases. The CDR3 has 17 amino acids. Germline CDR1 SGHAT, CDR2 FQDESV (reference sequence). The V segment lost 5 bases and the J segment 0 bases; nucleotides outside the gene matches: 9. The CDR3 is CASSPGGRGASYNEQFF. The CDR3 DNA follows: TGTGCCAGCAGCCCCGGGGGGCGGGGGGCCTCCTACAATGAGCAGTTCTTC.

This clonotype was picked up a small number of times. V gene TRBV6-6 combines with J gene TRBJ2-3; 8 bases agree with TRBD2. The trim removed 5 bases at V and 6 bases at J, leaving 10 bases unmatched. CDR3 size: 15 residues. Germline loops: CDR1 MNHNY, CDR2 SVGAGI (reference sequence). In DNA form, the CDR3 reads TGTGCCAGCAGTAGCGGGGGCCATTTACTGGATACGCAGTATTTT. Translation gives CASSSGGHLLDTQYF.

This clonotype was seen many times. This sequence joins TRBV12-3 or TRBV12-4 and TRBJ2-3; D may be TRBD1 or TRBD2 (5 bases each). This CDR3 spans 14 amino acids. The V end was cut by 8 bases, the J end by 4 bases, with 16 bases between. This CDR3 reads CASSLGAYADTQYF. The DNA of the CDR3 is TGTGCCAGCTCTCTCGGGGCCTATGCAGATACGCAGTATTTT.

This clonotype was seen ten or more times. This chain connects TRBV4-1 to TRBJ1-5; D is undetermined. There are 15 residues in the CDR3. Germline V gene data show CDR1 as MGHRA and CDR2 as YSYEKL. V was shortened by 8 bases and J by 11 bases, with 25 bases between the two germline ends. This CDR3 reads CASGDKTDLLGAQHF. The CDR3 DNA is TGCGCCAGCGGAGATAAGACGGACCTCCTCGGGGCCCAGCATTTT.

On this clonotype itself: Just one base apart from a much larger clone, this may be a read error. The CDR3 spells CASSSQQSTEAFF. Written as DNA, the CDR3 is TGTGCCAGCAGTTCACAACAGAGCACTGAAGCTTTCTTT. The rearrangement joins TRBV14 to TRBJ1-1, with D uncertain. The CDR3 length is 13 residues. V shed 6 bases and J shed 4 bases, with 12 bases lying between them. CDR1 SGHDN and CDR2 FVKESK come from the germline V gene.

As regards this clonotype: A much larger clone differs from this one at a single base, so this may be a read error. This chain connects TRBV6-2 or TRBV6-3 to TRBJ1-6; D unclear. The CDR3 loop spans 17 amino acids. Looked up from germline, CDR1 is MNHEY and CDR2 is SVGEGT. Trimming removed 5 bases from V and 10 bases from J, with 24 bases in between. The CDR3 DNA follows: TGTGCCAGCAGTCGAGCCACCGGGTGCACCGCTCAATCACCCCTCCACTTT. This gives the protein CASSRATGCTAQSPLHF.